A single sample gave rise to the 27 T cell receptor beta chains below, sequenced in a study of glioma-infiltrating T cells after dendritic cell vaccination. As for time point: after dendritic cell vaccination, including at tumor progression/relapse. TCRdb keeps only in-frame clones here, not all; method: immunoSEQ multiplex PCR. The sample contains roughly 56,000 clones, roughly 84% of which appear only once. Source: blood, taken after dendritic cell vaccination. Receptors originate from a human donor with glioblastoma.

V and J are TRBV29-1 and TRBJ2-2, with D perhaps TRBD1 (6 bases). V gave up 6 bases and J gave up 4 bases, with 18 bases separating them. Per germline, CDR1 SQVTM and CDR2 ANQGSEA. The CDR3 covers 15 residues. The CDR3, as DNA: TGCAGCGTCTCGTCTGACAGGTCGGTCACCGGGGAGCTGTTTTTT. This sequence encodes CSVSSDRSVTGELFF.

The gene calls are TRBV6-1 and TRBJ2-4, with D perhaps matching TRBD1 (7 bases). Trimming removed 7 bases at V and 6 bases at J, with 16 bases between. This CDR3 spans 14 amino acids. Germline CDR1 reads MNHNS; CDR2 reads SASEGT. The CDR3 protein is CASTQRRGPNIQYF. As DNA, the CDR3 is TGTGCCAGCACCCAAAGGAGGGGGCCAAACATTCAGTACTTC.

The V gene is TRBV6-5, the J gene TRBJ2-3, with D possibly TRBD2 on 6 matching bases. V was trimmed by 7 bases and J by 2 bases, leaving 13 bases between them. Germline-derived CDR1 and CDR2 are MNHEY and SVGAGI. CDR3 length: 14 residues. Written as DNA, the CDR3 is TGTGCCAGCACGCAGGGAGGTTACACAGATACGCAGTATTTT. This gives the protein CASTQGGYTDTQYF.

The chain combines TRBV11-3 with TRBJ2-2; D gene uncertain. Germline V gives CDR1 SGHNT, CDR2 YENEEA. The CDR3 spans 13 residues. V was trimmed by 5 bases and J by 7 bases, leaving 11 bases between them. The CDR3 sequence is CASSPPASGELFF. The DNA of the CDR3 is TGTGCCAGCAGCCCCCCGGCTAGCGGGGAGCTGTTTTTT.

The rearrangement uses TRBV5-1 and TRBJ1-1; 9 nucleotides line up with TRBD1. CDR3 length: 14 residues. Trimming took 9 bases from V and 3 from J; bases not matched to a gene: 9. Germline values: CDR1 SGHRS, CDR2 YFSETQ. CDR3 nucleotide sequence: TGCGCCACCCGGGCTGGGACAGGGTACACTGAAGCTTTCTTT. Protein: CATRAGTGYTEAFF. Complete variable domain (other parts from reference TRBV5-1 and TRBJ1-1): KAGVTQTPRYLIKTRGQQVTLSCSPISGHRSVSWYQQTPGQGLQFLFEYFSETQRNKGNFPGRFSGRQFSNSRSEMNVSTLELGDSALYLCATRAGTGYTEAFFGQGTRLTVV.

This chain links TRBV7-2 with TRBJ2-5; 9 bases line up with TRBD2. The CDR3 covers 15 residues. Per the germline V gene, CDR1 is SGHTA and CDR2 is FQGNSA. After removal of 2 bases from V and 2 bases from J, the junction contained 3 bases not matched to a gene. Written as DNA, the CDR3 is TGTGCCAGCAGCTTACGCGGGGGGGCACAAGAGACCCAGTACTTC. Its translation: CASSLRGGAQETQYF.

This rearrangement joins TRBV7-8 to TRBJ2-2, with TRBD2 identical over 11 bases. In germline, CDR1 is SGHVS, CDR2 FQNEAQ. The CDR3 contains 18 residues. After removal of 4 bases from V and 7 bases from J, the junction contained 14 bases not matched to a gene. The CDR3 loop reads CASSSLLVSGGAGGELFF. DNA of the CDR3: TGTGCCAGCAGCTCCCTCCTGGTTAGCGGGGGGGCTGGCGGGGAGCTGTTTTTT.

The rearrangement joins TRBV10-1 to TRBJ1-1, with 7 bases aligning to TRBD1. V lost 4 bases to trimming and J lost 5 bases; unmatched junction nucleotides: 10. Germline-derived CDR1 and CDR2 are WNHNN and SYGVQD (reference sequence). The CDR3 loop spans 15 amino acids. In nucleotides, the CDR3 is TGCGCCAGCAGTGGAGGGGGCAGGGTCGGGACTGAAGCTTTCTTT. Translation gives CASSGGGRVGTEAFF.

Comment on this clone: This sample includes further DNA sequences coding for the same CDR3. The chain carries TRBV4-3 and TRBJ2-1, with 9 bases identical to TRBD1. The CDR3 is 15 amino acids. Germline CDR1 reads LGHNA; CDR2 reads YSLEER. The V gene end was trimmed by 1 base and the J gene end by 3 bases; junction bases not matched to a gene: 1. As DNA, the CDR3 is TGCGCCAGCAGCCAAGCGACAGGGGGCTACAATGAGCAGTTCTTC. Its protein is CASSQATGGYNEQFF.

The V and J genes are TRBV5-1 and TRBJ1-2; D is undetermined. The germline V and J ends were trimmed by 0 bases and 4 bases, with 7 bases remaining between them. This CDR3 is built from 13 residues. Germline CDR1 is SGHRS and CDR2 is YFSETQ. The CDR3 nucleotides are TGCGCCAGCAGCTTGGACAGCCCCTATGGCTACACCTTC. This gives the protein CASSLDSPYGYTF.

This chain links TRBV2 with TRBJ1-1; 8 positions agree with TRBD1. The CDR3 spans 16 residues. Germline CDR1 and CDR2: SNHLY and FYNNEI. V lost 5 bases, J lost 0 bases, and 8 bases stayed unmatched. As DNA, the CDR3 is TGTGCCAGCAGTACCGAGACAGGGGTCATGAACACTGAAGCTTTCTTT. It yields the protein CASSTETGVMNTEAFF.

The V gene is TRBV7-9, the J gene TRBJ1-5; D possibly corresponds to TRBD1 (5 bases). Germline V gene data show CDR1 as SEHNR and CDR2 as FQNEAQ (reference sequence). Trimming took off 5 bases at V and 2 bases at J, with 16 bases between the two ends. This CDR3 spans 16 amino acids. In DNA, the CDR3 is TGTGCCAGCAGCCCAGCCGGGGGGGGTGGCAATCAGCCCCAGCATTTT. It encodes CASSPAGGGGNQPQHF.

The V gene is TRBV5-1, the J gene TRBJ1-1; D perhaps matches TRBD1 (5 bases). Germline V CDR1 and CDR2: SGHRS, YFSETQ. This CDR3 spans 15 amino acids. V was trimmed by 0 bases and J by 4 bases, leaving 13 bases between them. The CDR3 DNA is TGCGCCAGCAGCTTGGGGGGGGTTTTGACCACTGAAGCTTTCTTT. This translates into CASSLGGVLTTEAFF. Drawing the rest from reference TRBV5-1 and TRBJ1-1, the complete variable domain is KAGVTQTPRYLIKTRGQQVTLSCSPISGHRSVSWYQQTPGQGLQFLFEYFSETQRNKGNFPGRFSGRQFSNSRSEMNVSTLELGDSALYLCASSLGGVLTTEAFFGQGTRLTVV.

V and J are TRBV6-5 and TRBJ2-7, with TRBD2 matching over 9 bases. Trimming at V came to 10 bases and at J to 5 bases, leaving 6 bases not matched to a gene. Per the germline V gene, CDR1 is MNHEY and CDR2 is SVGAGI. This CDR3 spans 12 amino acids. CDR3 sequence reads: CATDSGGHEQYF. CDR3 sequence (DNA): TGTGCCACCGATAGCGGGGGACACGAGCAGTACTTC.

The J gene is TRBJ2-7, the V gene TRBV30; 8 bases are shared with TRBD1. Germline V gives CDR1 GTSNPN, CDR2 SVGIG (reference sequence). The V segment lost 2 bases and the J segment 3 bases; nucleotides outside the gene matches: 6. The CDR3 consists of 14 residues. This CDR3 reads CAWSIGTGNYEQYF. Here the CDR3 DNA reads TGTGCCTGGAGTATCGGGACAGGAAACTACGAGCAGTACTTC.

This clone occurred a few times. The chain combines TRBV6-5 with TRBJ2-2; tentative D call: TRBD2 (5 bases). The CDR3 totals 15 residues. The V gene's germline CDR1 is MNHEY and CDR2 SVGAGI. Deletions cut 8 bases from V and 6 bases from J, with 19 bases between. DNA for the CDR3: TGTGCCAGCCTTCGCCGCTCGGGGATCGCCGGGGAGCTGTTTTTT. Translated, it gives CASLRRSGIAGELFF.

V gene TRBV7-2 combines with J gene TRBJ1-1, with TRBD1 identical over 7 bases. The CDR3 loop spans 14 amino acids. Germline CDR1 is SGHTA and CDR2 is FQGNSA. V lost 5 bases and J lost 7; bases outside the gene matches: 10. The CDR3, as DNA: TGTGCCAGCAGCCCACAGGGGCTCCAGGGTGAAGCTTTCTTT. This codes for CASSPQGLQGEAFF. The full variable domain, its missing parts supplied by reference TRBV7-2 and TRBJ1-1, is GAGVSQSPSNKVTEKGKDVELRCDPISGHTALYWYRQSLGQGLEFLIYFQGNSAPDKSGLPSDRFSAERTGGSVSTLTIQRTQQEDSAVYLCASSPQGLQGEAFFGQGTRLTVV.

The V gene is TRBV7-2, the J gene TRBJ2-1; no clear D gene. Trimming took off 5 bases at V and 5 bases at J, with 13 bases between the two ends. The CDR3 extends over 14 amino acids. From germline, CDR1 is SGHTA and CDR2 FQGNSA. CDR3 amino acids: CASSRSPYNNEQFF. CDR3 nucleotide sequence: TGTGCCAGCAGCCGCTCCCCCTATAACAATGAGCAGTTCTTC.

The chain uses TRBV25-1 and TRBJ2-1; D remains unclear. The V gene's germline CDR1 is MGHDK and CDR2 SYGVNS. The CDR3 spans 13 residues. Trimming shortened V by 2 bases and J by 8 bases, and 10 bases separated the two germline ends. CDR3 nucleotide sequence: TGTGCCAGCAGTGAAGTCGGGTACCATGAGCAGTTCTTC. This sequence encodes CASSEVGYHEQFF.

The chain carries TRBV18 and TRBJ2-7; 9 nucleotides match TRBD2. The CDR3 is made up of 14 amino acids. After removal of 5 bases from V and 1 base from J, the junction contained 3 bases not matched to a gene. Germline V gene data show CDR1 as KGHSH and CDR2 as LQKENI. Written as DNA, the CDR3 is TGTGCCAGCTCAGATAGCGGGGGTTCCTACGAGCAGTACTTC. Translating it yields CASSDSGGSYEQYF.

The chain has TRBV13 and TRBJ2-1; TRBD2 aligns across 7 bases. Germline trimming cut 1 base from V and 7 bases from J; bases unmatched to any gene: 10. The CDR3 length is 16 residues. Germline assignment: CDR1 PRHDT and CDR2 FYEKMQ (reference sequence). CDR3 region: CASSLVSSSGGNEQFF. CDR3 DNA: TGTGCCAGCAGCTTAGTGTCGTCTAGCGGAGGGAATGAGCAGTTCTTC.

CDR3 sequence reads: CASSGQGFSYEQYF. Written as DNA, the CDR3 is TGTGCCAGCAGTGGACAGGGGTTTAGCTACGAGCAGTACTTC. The chain is built from TRBV25-1 and TRBJ2-7; 8 nucleotides agree with TRBD1. The CDR3 has 14 residues. In germline, CDR1 is MGHDK, CDR2 SYGVNS. The junction had 5 bases not matched to a gene; V was cut back by 4 bases and J by 3 bases.

CDR3 DNA: TGTGCCAGCAGCTTGGGACAGGGTCGGCACGAGCAGTACTTC. It yields the protein CASSLGQGRHEQYF. The V and J genes are TRBV7-6 and TRBJ2-7; the match to TRBD1 covers 9 bases. Germline CDR1 is SGHVS and CDR2 is FNYEAQ. This CDR3 region has 14 residues. V lost 3 bases and J lost 5; bases outside the gene matches: 5.

The V call is TRBV14, the J call TRBJ1-5, with D perhaps TRBD1 (5 bases). V shed 1 base and J shed 4 bases, with 17 bases lying between them. The CDR3 extends over 17 amino acids. Germline CDR1 and CDR2: SGHDN and FVKESK. The CDR3 loop is CASSQVGEVVENQPQHF. CDR3 nucleotide sequence: TGTGCCAGCAGCCAAGTAGGGGAAGTCGTCGAAAATCAGCCCCAGCATTTT.

V gene TRBV4-3 combines with J gene TRBJ2-3; 15 bases align to TRBD2. The CDR3 has 18 amino acids. Trimming cost V 1 base and J 0 bases; bases outside gene matches: 2. Germline lookup yields CDR1 LGHNA and CDR2 YSLEER. For the CDR3, the DNA is TGCGCCAGCAGCCAAGGGACTAGCGGGGGGGCCAGCACAGATACGCAGTATTTT. Translation: CASSQGTSGGASTDTQYF.

The chain uses TRBV5-1 and TRBJ1-1; D is perhaps TRBD1 (5 bases). Germline V lookup: CDR1 SGHRS, CDR2 YFSETQ. CDR3 size: 14 residues. Trimming removed 4 bases from V and 1 base from J, with 11 bases in between. CDR3 residues: CASSRSGGNTEAFF. The CDR3 region has the DNA TGCGCCAGCAGCCGCTCGGGGGGGAACACTGAAGCTTTCTTT.

V usage is TRBV4-2 and J usage is TRBJ1-2; possibly TRBD1 for D (6 bases). The CDR3 totals 15 residues. The germline V gene has CDR1 LGHNA and CDR2 YNFKEQ. The ends were cut back, 0 bases at V and 8 bases at J, with 16 bases in the middle. CDR3 protein: CASSQDLQGFGGYTF. The DNA of the CDR3 is TGTGCCAGCAGCCAAGACCTACAGGGTTTCGGCGGCTACACCTTC.